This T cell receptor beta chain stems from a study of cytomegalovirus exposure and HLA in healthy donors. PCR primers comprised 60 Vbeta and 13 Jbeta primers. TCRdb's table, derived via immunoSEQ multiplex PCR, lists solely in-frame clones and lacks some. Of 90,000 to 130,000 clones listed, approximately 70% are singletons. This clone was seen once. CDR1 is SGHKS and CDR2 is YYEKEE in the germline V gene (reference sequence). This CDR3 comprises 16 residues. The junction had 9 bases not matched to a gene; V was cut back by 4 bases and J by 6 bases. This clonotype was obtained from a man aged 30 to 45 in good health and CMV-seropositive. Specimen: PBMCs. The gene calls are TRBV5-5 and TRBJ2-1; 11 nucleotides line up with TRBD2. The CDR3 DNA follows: TGTGCCAGCAGCCCTATAGCGGGAGGGCCGAGCAATGAGCAGTTCTTC. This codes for CASSPIAGGPSNEQFF.